What follows are 16 T cell receptor beta chains derived from one specimen sequenced in a study of T cell repertoires in cytomegalovirus infection. These receptors are not linked to any known antigen. TCRdb passed the reads through MiXCR, listing each CDR3 protein once. The sample lists some 940,000 distinct CDR3 sequences; roughly 30% were seen once. Sequencing used cultured CD8+ T cells from PBMCs, obtained from culture after CMV antigen stimulation. These receptors came from a human donor in good health (CMV status not recorded). Some clones in this sample may be carry-over from other donors' samples.

Note on this clonotype: The conserved phenylalanine or tryptophan is not found at the CDR3 terminus, so this likely reflects a read error. This CDR3 is CASSLAGLAGIEPYNEQFS. The CDR3 DNA reads as TGTGCCAGCAGCTTAGCGGGACTAGCGGGAATCGAGCCCTACAATGAGCAGTTCTCC. V is TRBV11-2 and J is TRBJ2-1, with TRBD2 matching 13 bases. The CDR3 runs 19 residues. J gave up 2 bases and V 1 base, and 8 bases lay outside the gene matches. Germline CDR1 SGHAT, CDR2 FQNNGV.

The rearrangement links TRBV19 to TRBJ2-1; 10 nucleotides agree with TRBD2. Trimming removed 5 bases from V and 3 bases from J; junction bases left unmatched: 4. Germline CDR1 LNHDA, CDR2 SQIVND (reference sequence). The CDR3 is 15 residues long. The CDR3 loop reads CASSPSGGIYNEQFF. The CDR3 bases are TGTGCCAGTAGTCCTAGCGGGGGAATCTACAATGAGCAGTTCTTC.

This clonotype was counted a few times. The chain joins TRBV7-6 to TRBJ2-3; D unclear. The CDR3 sequence is 14 residues long. Trimming removed 4 bases at V and 3 bases at J, with 11 bases between. The germline CDR1 and CDR2 sequences are SGHVS and FNYEAQ. The CDR3 coding sequence is TGTGCCAGCAGCTCCCCCGGGTGGACAGATACGCAGTATTTT. Translation gives CASSSPGWTDTQYF.

The V gene is TRBV4-1, the J gene TRBJ1-5; 11 bases map to TRBD1. This CDR3 comprises 16 residues. The V segment lost 5 bases and the J segment 1 base; nucleotides outside the gene matches: 4. CDR1 and CDR2 from the germline V gene are MGHRA and YSYEKL. CDR3 nucleotide sequence: TGCGCCAGCAGCGCCGGGACAGGGGGGAGCAATCAGCCCCAGCATTTT. Its protein product is CASSAGTGGSNQPQHF.

This chain uses TRBV19 with TRBJ1-5; no clear D gene. Germline CDR1 reads LNHDA; CDR2 reads SQIVND (reference sequence). The CDR3 consists of 15 residues. With 0 bases removed from V and 6 bases from J, the gap between germline ends came to 12 bases. In DNA, the CDR3 is TGTGCCAGTAGTATAGAGTGGGGTGAGGGTCAGCCCCAGCATTTT. This gives the protein CASSIEWGEGQPQHF. Filled out from reference TRBV19 and TRBJ1-5, the complete variable domain reads DGGITQSPKYLFRKEGQNVTLSCEQNLNHDAMYWYRQDPGQGLRLIYYSQIVNDFQKGDIAEGYSVSREKKESFPLTVTSAQKNPTAFYLCASSIEWGEGQPQHFGDGTRLSIL.

The J gene is TRBJ1-5, the V gene TRBV28; no definite D call. This CDR3 has 15 residues. V shed 7 bases and J shed 0 bases, with 13 bases lying between them. CDR1 is MDHEN and CDR2 is SYDVKM in the germline V gene. CDR3 protein: CASMVYLDSNQPQHF. Here the CDR3 DNA reads TGTGCCAGCATGGTCTACCTTGATAGCAATCAGCCCCAGCATTTT.

This clonotype was seen a few times. The chain joins TRBV4-2 to TRBJ1-5, with no clear D. Germline V gene lookup returns CDR1 LGHNA and CDR2 YNFKEQ. This CDR3 is built from 15 residues. Trimming took 0 bases from V and 1 from J, leaving 7 bases between them. Here the CDR3 DNA reads TGTGCCAGCAGCCAAGATAAGTGGAGCAATCAGCCCCAGCATTTT. Protein product: CASSQDKWSNQPQHF.

V and J are TRBV4-1 and TRBJ2-6; D call uncertain. In germline, CDR1 is MGHRA, CDR2 YSYEKL. The CDR3 contains 17 residues. Trimming left V 0 bases short and J 0 bases short, with 9 bases between. CDR3 protein: CASSQDPGDSGANVLTF. CDR3 in DNA: TGCGCCAGCAGCCAAGATCCGGGTGACTCTGGGGCCAACGTCCTGACTTTC.

The rearrangement links TRBV20-1 to TRBJ2-5; TRBD1 aligns across 8 bases. V was clipped by 5 bases and J by 4 bases; unmatched bases: 6. The length of the CDR3 is 13 residues. Germline CDR1 is DFQATT and CDR2 is SNEGSKA (reference sequence). The CDR3 nucleotides read TGCAGTGCTGGAGGACAGGGTGGAGAGACCCAGTACTTC. It translates to CSAGGQGGETQYF.

The rearrangement joins TRBV4-3 to TRBJ1-1; D is uncertain. Germline V lookup: CDR1 LGHNA, CDR2 YSLEER. V lost 1 base to trimming and J lost 0 bases, with 9 bases between them. This CDR3 comprises 15 residues. The chain's CDR3 is CASSQVGRVNTEAFF. The DNA of the CDR3 is TGCGCCAGCAGCCAAGTCGGGAGAGTGAACACTGAAGCTTTCTTT.

This clonotype showed up just a few times. The V and J genes are TRBV12-3 or TRBV12-4 and TRBJ1-1, with 7 bases that match TRBD1. With 1 base clipped from V and 7 bases from J, the junction kept 12 bases outside the gene matches. This CDR3 spans 16 amino acids. The CDR3 bases are TGTGCCAGCAGTTTAGGTGAAGGGACAGCACCTCTTGAAGCTTTCTTT. This codes for CASSLGEGTAPLEAFF.

This clonotype turned up a few times. CDR3 nucleotides: TGCGCCAGCAGCCAGGCCGGGACAGGGTATGAGACCCAGTACTTC. It yields the protein CASSQAGTGYETQYF. The chain is built from TRBV4-1 and TRBJ2-5; the match to TRBD1 covers 9 bases. Germline values: CDR1 MGHRA, CDR2 YSYEKL. The CDR3 has 15 amino acids. Trimming at V came to 3 bases and at J to 5 bases, leaving 7 bases not matched to a gene.

This clonotype was counted between two and nine times. The rearrangement joins TRBV6-5 to TRBJ2-7; 10 bases agree with TRBD1. J gave up 3 bases and V 0 bases, and 2 bases lay outside the gene matches. Germline V lookup: CDR1 MNHEY, CDR2 SVGAGI. This CDR3 region has 15 residues. CDR3: CASSYSGTGVYEQYV. CDR3 coding DNA: TGTGCCAGCAGTTACTCCGGGACAGGGGTCTACGAGCAGTACGTC.

This clonotype was counted at least ten times. The chain uses TRBV7-6 and TRBJ2-3; the match to TRBD2 covers 11 bases. The CDR3 covers 17 residues. The trim removed 0 bases at V and 5 bases at J, leaving 7 bases unmatched. Germline CDR1 reads SGHVS; CDR2 reads FNYEAQ. Here the CDR3 reads CASSLAIAGGPVDTQYF. CDR3 bases: TGTGCCAGCAGCTTAGCGATAGCGGGGGGGCCGGTAGATACGCAGTATTTT.

The chain links TRBV7-4 to TRBJ2-1; 13 positions match TRBD2. This CDR3 is built from 20 residues. Looked up from germline, CDR1 is SGHVT and CDR2 is SQSDAQ. V was pared by 5 bases and J by 5 bases, with 18 bases of the junction left unmatched. The CDR3 is CASSGTWGTSGDGGHNEQFF. CDR3 DNA: TGTGCCAGCAGCGGTACTTGGGGGACTAGCGGGGACGGCGGGCACAATGAGCAGTTCTTC.

The chain is built from TRBV20-1 and TRBJ2-1; the match to TRBD2 covers 13 bases. The CDR3 extends over 18 amino acids. The J segment lost 0 bases and the V segment lost 0 bases, leaving 5 bases of the junction unmatched. Germline V gene lookup returns CDR1 DFQATT and CDR2 SNEGSKA (reference sequence). The CDR3 DNA reads as TGCAGTGCTAGAGATAGTAGACTAGCGGGGGGCTCCTACAATGAGCAGTTCTTC. It specifies CSARDSRLAGGSYNEQFF.